Below are 3 T cell receptor beta chains sequenced from a single sample in a study of CD8 T cells in Susac syndrome. Random hexamers were used to reverse transcribe an amount of roughly 0.5 to 1 ug RNA. Each CDR3 protein is one row after TCRdb ran MiXCR on the immunoSEQ multiplex PCR reads. The sample carries more than 150,000 distinct CDR3 sequences, about 96% recorded once. Sequenced: CD4+ T cells from PBMCs. These receptors were collected from a human donor with Susac syndrome.

The chain links TRBV5-1 to TRBJ2-5; a possible D gene is TRBD2 (6 bases). The CDR3 extends over 16 amino acids. Per the germline V gene, CDR1 is SGHRS and CDR2 is YFSETQ. V lost 4 bases, J lost 4 bases, and 20 bases lay in between. CDR3 in amino acids: CASSLGLLTGGETQYF. Here the CDR3 DNA reads TGCGCCAGCAGCCTGGGACTCCTCACCGGGGGAGAGACCCAGTACTTC.

The chain joins TRBV7-2 to TRBJ1-2; 10 positions match TRBD1. The CDR3 is made up of 14 amino acids. The germline CDR1 and CDR2 sequences are SGHTA and FQGNSA. The V and J ends lost 2 bases and 7 bases, in that order; junction bases with no gene match: 4. The CDR3 DNA sequence: TGTGCCAGCAGCTTATGGGACAGGGGACTTGGCTACACCTTC. It specifies CASSLWDRGLGYTF. The full variable domain, completed using reference TRBV7-2 and TRBJ1-2, is GAGVSQSPSNKVTEKGKDVELRCDPISGHTALYWYRQSLGQGLEFLIYFQGNSAPDKSGLPSDRFSAERTGGSVSTLTIQRTQQEDSAVYLCASSLWDRGLGYTFGSGTRLTVV.

The chain couples TRBV5-6 to TRBJ2-4; D possibly uses TRBD1 or TRBD2 (5 bases each). Germline loops: CDR1 SGHDT, CDR2 YYEEEE. The CDR3 runs 13 residues. V dropped 7 bases and J dropped 8 bases, with 16 bases sitting between them. Here the CDR3 reads CASSGTLLHIQYF. The CDR3 DNA is TGTGCCAGCTCGGGGACCCTCCTTCACATTCAGTACTTC.